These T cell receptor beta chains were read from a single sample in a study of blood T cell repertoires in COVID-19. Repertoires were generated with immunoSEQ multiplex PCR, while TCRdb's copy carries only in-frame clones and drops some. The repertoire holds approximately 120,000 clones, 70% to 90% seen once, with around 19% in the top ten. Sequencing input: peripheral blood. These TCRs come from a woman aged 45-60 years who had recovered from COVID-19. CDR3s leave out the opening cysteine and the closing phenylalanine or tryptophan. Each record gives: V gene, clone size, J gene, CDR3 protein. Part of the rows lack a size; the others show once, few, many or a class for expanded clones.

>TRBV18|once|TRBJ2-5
ASSTQGGLKTQY
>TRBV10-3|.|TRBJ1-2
AISEYRTGDRYGYT
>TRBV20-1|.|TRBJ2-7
SASPGTTTYEQY
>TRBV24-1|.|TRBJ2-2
ATSDWGPPQGKRRTGELF
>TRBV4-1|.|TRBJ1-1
ASSRQGPGTEAF
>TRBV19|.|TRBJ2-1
ASSLLAGAPEQF
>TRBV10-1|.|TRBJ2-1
ASSESTGWEF
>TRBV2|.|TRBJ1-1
ASILLQGTTEAF
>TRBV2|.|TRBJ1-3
ASRNNRGGNTIY
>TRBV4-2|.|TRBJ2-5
ASSQDLLAGGSAGQTQY
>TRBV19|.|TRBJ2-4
ASSLRERGNIQY
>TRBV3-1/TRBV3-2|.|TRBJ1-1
ASSQLFLGTEAF
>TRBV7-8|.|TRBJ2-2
ASSHSGTAFTGELF
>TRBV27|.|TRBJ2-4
ASSLRSPKNIQY
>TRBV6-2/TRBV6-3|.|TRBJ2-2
ASSYPLAANTGELF
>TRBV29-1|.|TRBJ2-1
SVDVRGIWQF
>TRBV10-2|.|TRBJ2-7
ASSASYGYYEQY
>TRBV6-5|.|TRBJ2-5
ASRHRGETQY
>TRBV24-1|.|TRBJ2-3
ATSEKGVTDTQY
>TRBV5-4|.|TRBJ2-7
ASSSDSNSYEQY
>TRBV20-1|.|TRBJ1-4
SASSGVGEKLF
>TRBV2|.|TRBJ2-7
ASSPRGQGRGEQY
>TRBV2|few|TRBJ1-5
ASSLQGLIQPQH
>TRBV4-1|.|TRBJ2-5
ASSRTGLAQQETQY
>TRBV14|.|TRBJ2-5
ASSLLGQGALETQY
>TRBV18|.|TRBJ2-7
ASSPTGQGSFEQY
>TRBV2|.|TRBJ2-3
ASRRITDTQY
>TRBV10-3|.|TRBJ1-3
AISDPKLDSYSGNTIY
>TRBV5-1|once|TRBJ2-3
ASGPTSGSGDTQY
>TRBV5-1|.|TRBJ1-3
ASSSGGSGNTIY
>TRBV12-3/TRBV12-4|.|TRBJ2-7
ASGQGTYEQY
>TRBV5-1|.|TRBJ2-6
ASSLEGRSGANVLT
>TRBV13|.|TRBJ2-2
ASSFFKSGELF
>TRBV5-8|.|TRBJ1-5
ASSLGQALNQPQH
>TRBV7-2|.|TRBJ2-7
ASSYKGASPTYEQY
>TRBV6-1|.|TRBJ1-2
ASSEVVGARAYGYT
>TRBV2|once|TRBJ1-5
ASSEYSNQPQH
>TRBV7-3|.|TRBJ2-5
ASSLSSSRQETQY
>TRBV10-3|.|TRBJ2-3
AISGFQGWTDTQY
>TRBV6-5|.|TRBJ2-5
ASTLTGRQTQY
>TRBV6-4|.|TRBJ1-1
APPGQVIPRRNTEAF
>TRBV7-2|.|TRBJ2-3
ASRNLLAGVGQRADTQY
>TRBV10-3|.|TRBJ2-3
AIGTSLGTDTQY
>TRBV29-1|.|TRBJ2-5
SVQGLAGVTETQY
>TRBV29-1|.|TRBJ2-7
SYTGQGGNYEQY
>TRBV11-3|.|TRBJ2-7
ASSLDTRTSYEQY
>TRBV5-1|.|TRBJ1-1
ASSLGVTTVFNTEAF
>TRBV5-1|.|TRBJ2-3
ASSLAPSGGTSTDTQY
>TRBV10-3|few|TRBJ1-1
AISEEAWNTEAF
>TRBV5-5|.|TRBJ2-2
ASSLGLAGGTTGELF
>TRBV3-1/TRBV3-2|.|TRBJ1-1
ASSQGRYGVTEAF
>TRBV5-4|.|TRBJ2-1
ASSPATGGGNEQF
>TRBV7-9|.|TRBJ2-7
ASSPGGLAGTSEQY
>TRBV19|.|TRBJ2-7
ASRAPGQGVEQY
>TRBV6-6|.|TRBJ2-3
ASSYIGEYTDTQY
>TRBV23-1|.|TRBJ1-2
ASSKKRDRDCYGYT
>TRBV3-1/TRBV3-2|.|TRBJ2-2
ASSQLERAGELF